This entry lists 9 T cell receptor beta chains sequenced from one sample in a study of CD8+ T cells in alopecia areata. Cutaneous lymph nodes were pooled and cells sorted by CD4, CD8alpha, NKG2D, NKG2ACE and more. Investigators isolated RNA and reverse transcribed it into cDNA to act as the sequencing template. The data were produced by immunoSEQ multiplex PCR, yet TCRdb's version contains in-frame clones alone and is incomplete. The sample lists 200,000 to 300,000 clones, none appearing once, the ten largest making up 0.9% to 1.5%. Sequencing used CD4+ T cells sorted from a lymph node. These TCRs come from a C3H/HeJ mouse with alopecia areata. The strain's MHC: H2-k.

With respect to this clone: The gene symbols are mouse symbols. The read terminates 4 residues ahead of where the CDR3 ends, so the germline J gene completes it. The same CDR3 also results from other DNA sequences found in this sample. The chain joins TRBV13-3 to TRBJ2-1; perhaps TRBD1 as D (6 bases). V lost 2 bases and J 2 bases, leaving 8 bases between the germline ends. Per germline, CDR1 NNHDY and CDR2 SYVADS. This CDR3 has 14 amino acids. The CDR3 bases that were read are TGTGCCAGCAGTGACAGGGGAGACTATGCT. This sequence encodes CASSDRGDYA. The entire CDR3 is CASSDRGDYAEQFF.

In its sample, this clone was seen a few times. Genes and germline come from the mouse. The read is 4 residues too short to cover the CDR3 end, so that end is filled in from the germline J gene. The chain has TRBV14 and TRBJ2-2; tentative D call: TRBD2 (5 bases). The CDR3 runs 18 residues. CDR1 SGHDT and CDR2 FRDEAV come from the germline V gene. V gave up 2 bases and J gave up 0 bases, with 17 bases separating them. The CDR3 here is CASSFQVGRKANTGQLYF. CDR3 DNA, as far as it was read: TGTGCCAGCAGTTTTCAGGTGGGGAGGAAGGCAAACACCGGG.

As regards this clone: Each gene name is a mouse one. The part of the CDR3 DNA that was read is TGTGCCTGGAGTCTGCAAGGGGGCAGGGAC. It yields the protein CAWSLQGGRD. The entire CDR3 protein reads CAWSLQGGRDTQYF. The chain joins TRBV31 to TRBJ2-5, with D possibly being TRBD1 (7 bases). The DNA ends 4 residues before the CDR3 does, and the rest of the CDR3 is filled in from the germline J gene. Germline loops: CDR1 GKSSPN, CDR2 SITVG. CDR3 size: 14 residues.

Regarding this clone: The gene names given are mouse names. The read comes to an end 4 residues before the CDR3 does, leaving the germline J gene to fill in the end. The same CDR3 arises from other DNA sequences in this sample as well. The chain joins TRBV13-2 to TRBJ1-1, with D unclear. Germline CDR1 reads NNHNN; CDR2 reads SYGAGS (reference sequence). V was pared by 0 bases and J by 2 bases, with 8 bases between. The CDR3 totals 14 residues. The CDR3 sequence: CASGDGVANTEVFF. The part of the CDR3 DNA that was read is TGTGCCAGCGGTGATGGGGTTGCCAACACA.

For this clone: Gene labels here are mouse ones. From the germline J gene comes the end of the CDR3, since the read stops 4 residues before it. The chain employs TRBV5 and TRBJ2-1; 9 bases align to TRBD1. Per the germline V gene, CDR1 is LGHNA and CDR2 is YNLKQL (reference sequence). This CDR3 has 15 amino acids. Trimming removed 3 bases from V and 4 bases from J; junction bases left unmatched: 4. The DNA read from the CDR3 is TGTGCCAGCAGCCAGAGACAGGGGGGGTATGCT. Its translation is CASSQRQGGYA. The CDR3 in full is CASSQRQGGYAEQFF.

On this clone: All gene names here are mouse names. The CDR3 goes on 4 residues after the read ends, and that part is filled in from the germline J gene. Distinct nucleotide sequences in the sample also encode this CDR3. The V call is TRBV1, the J call TRBJ2-5; 7 positions match TRBD1. Germline-derived CDR1 and CDR2 are NSQYPW and LRSPGD (reference sequence). This CDR3 is 15 amino acids long. V was pared by 1 base and J by 2 bases, with 3 bases of the junction left unmatched. The covered CDR3 bases are TGCACCTGCAGTGCAGGGACAGGAGGCCAAGAC. This codes for CTCSAGTGGQD. The CDR3 in full is CTCSAGTGGQDTQYF.

A few counts support this clone. The gene symbols are mouse symbols. The CDR3 end is not reached by the read, which stops 4 residues before it; the germline J gene fills it in. The chain is built from TRBV5 and TRBJ2-7, with 10 bases aligning to TRBD2. This CDR3 is 16 amino acids long. Trimming removed 0 bases from V and 2 bases from J; junction bases left unmatched: 4. Germline CDR1 reads LGHNA; CDR2 reads YNLKQL (reference sequence). The sequenced part of the CDR3 DNA is TGTGCCAGCAGCCAAGATTCAGGACTGGGGGCCTAT. Translated, it gives CASSQDSGLGAY. The full CDR3 sequence reads CASSQDSGLGAYEQYF.

Regarding this clone: Gene names refer to mouse genes. Other DNA sequences in the sample encode the same CDR3. Partial CDR3 DNA: TGTGCCAGCAGCCCAAAGGGGGGGGCAAACACCGGG. Translated, it gives CASSPKGGANTG. The whole CDR3 protein reads CASSPKGGANTGQLYF. J is TRBJ2-2 and V is TRBV19; D is perhaps TRBD2 (7 bases). The CDR3 extends 4 residues past the end of the read, so its final part is completed from the germline J gene. The length of the CDR3 is 16 residues. Germline V gives CDR1 FNHDT, CDR2 SITEND (reference sequence). V gave up 5 bases and J gave up 0 bases, with 14 bases separating them.

This clone was recorded a few times. The genes and germline here are from mouse. The read stops 4 residues short of the end of the CDR3; the missing end is completed from the germline J gene. This chain connects TRBV13-3 to TRBJ2-1; 7 nucleotides match TRBD1. This CDR3 has 15 amino acids. Germline lookup yields CDR1 NNHDY and CDR2 SYVADS. V dropped 3 bases and J dropped 3; count of bases not matched to a gene: 6. CDR3 DNA (partial): TGTGCCAGCAGTGGCCCGGGACAGATCTATGCT. Amino acid sequence: CASSGPGQIYA. In full, the CDR3 reads CASSGPGQIYAEQFF.